This entry lists 8 T cell receptor beta chains sequenced from one sample in a study of blood T cell repertoires in COVID-19. Data came from immunoSEQ multiplex PCR; TCRdb stores just in-frame clones and leaves some out. Among about 61,000 clones listed, approximately 80% were seen once. The source material was peripheral blood. The receptors were sampled from a man in his 70s with acute or convalescent COVID-19.

This clone has a count of ten or more. The chain uses TRBV19 and TRBJ1-2; D possibly corresponds to TRBD1 (5 bases). CDR1 LNHDA and CDR2 SQIVND come from the germline V gene (reference sequence). This CDR3 is 15 amino acids long. V was shortened by 5 bases and J by 4 bases, with 17 bases between the two germline ends. The CDR3 DNA follows: TGTGCCAGTAGTGTCGCCGGGACGGGAGGCTATGGCTACACCTTC. Protein: CASSVAGTGGYGYTF.

The V and J genes are TRBV6-5 and TRBJ1-1; a possible D gene is TRBD1 (5 bases). Deletions cut 8 bases from V and 5 bases from J, with 15 bases between. The CDR3 length is 13 residues. Germline values: CDR1 MNHEY, CDR2 SVGAGI. CDR3 residues: CASHGLGGTEAFF. The CDR3 DNA sequence: TGTGCCAGCCACGGGCTCGGGGGGACTGAAGCTTTCTTT.

The rearrangement joins TRBV2 to TRBJ1-4, with TRBD1 matching over 11 bases. The trim removed 8 bases at V and 7 bases at J, leaving 3 bases unmatched. The CDR3 loop spans 13 amino acids. CDR1 is SNHLY and CDR2 is FYNNEI in the germline V gene. For the CDR3, the DNA is TGTGCCAGCGGGGACAGGGGGGGTGAAAAACTGTTTTTT. Its protein product is CASGDRGGEKLFF.

The V call is TRBV6-5, the J call TRBJ2-5, with D possibly TRBD2 on 5 matching bases. V lost 5 bases, J lost 1 base, and 8 bases lay in between. Germline CDR1 MNHEY, CDR2 SVGAGI. The CDR3 runs to 13 residues. CDR3 loop: CASSRAVQETQYF. DNA of the CDR3: TGTGCCAGCAGTCGAGCGGTCCAAGAGACCCAGTACTTC.

The sample holds one count of this clone. V and J are TRBV3-1 (or the pseudogene TRBV3-2) and TRBJ1-1, with a weak D call TRBD1 (5 bases). CDR3 size: 16 residues. The germline V gene has CDR1 LGHDT and CDR2 YNNKEL (reference sequence). Trimming took off 4 bases at V and 6 bases at J, with 21 bases between the two ends. The DNA of the CDR3 is TGTGCCAGCAGCCCTTATCAGACAACGGGGGGGGCTGAAGCTTTCTTT. Translating it yields CASSPYQTTGGAEAFF.

The rearrangement links TRBV19 to TRBJ2-2; the D gene is possibly TRBD1 (6 bases). CDR1 and CDR2 from the germline V gene are LNHDA and SQIVND (reference sequence). Trimming took off 0 bases at V and 1 base at J, with 12 bases between the two ends. CDR3 length equals 17 residues. The CDR3 region is CASSIETGSRNTGELFF. The CDR3 nucleotides are TGTGCCAGTAGTATAGAAACAGGGTCACGGAACACCGGGGAGCTGTTTTTT.

A note on this clone: Its ends do not fully match the called genes, so a read error is possible. The chain links TRBV7-7 to TRBJ2-5; tentative D call: TRBD1 (6 bases). The CDR3 extends over 16 amino acids. Germline CDR1 SSHAT, CDR2 FNYEAQ (reference sequence). The CDR3 loop is CASSPGQIIPQETQYF. CDR3 nucleotide sequence: TGTGCTAGCAGCCCCGGACAGATTATCCCACAAGAGACCCAGTACTTC.

The rearrangement links TRBV28 to TRBJ2-5; 8 nucleotides align to TRBD2. This CDR3 is 15 amino acids long. Germline assignment: CDR1 MDHEN and CDR2 SYDVKM. The ends lost 4 bases at V and 3 bases at J; junction bases unmatched: 7. The CDR3 DNA reads as TGTGCCAGCAGTTACCCGGGACTAGGGAAAGAGACCCAGTACTTC. Translating gives CASSYPGLGKETQYF.